The rows below give T cell receptor beta chains drawn from one sample of a study of control samples from healthy donors and cancer patients. TCRdb's copy holds only in-frame clones and misses some; the assay was immunoSEQ multiplex PCR. Of approximately 86,000 clones in the sample, roughly 86% were seen once. Sequencing was carried out using blood. The receptors were sampled from a man aged 25 to 45 in good health. Both conserved end residues are part of each CDR3. Each record gives: V gene, J gene, clone size, D gene, CDR3 DNA, CDR3 protein. A D gene is named only where the DNA matches it firmly. Clone size is shown for a subset of rows, as once, few, many or a class of expanded clone.

v_gene: TRBV12-3/TRBV12-4
j_gene: TRBJ2-3
abundance: -
d_gene: -
CDR3nt: TGTGCCAGCAGACAAGACATCACAGATACGCAGTATTTT
CDR3aa: CASRQDITDTQYF

v_gene: TRBV18
j_gene: TRBJ2-7
abundance: -
d_gene: -
CDR3nt: TGTGCCAGCTCACGCTCCCACGAGGCAGGGAACTACGAGCAGTACTTC
CDR3aa: CASSRSHEAGNYEQYF

v_gene: TRBV19
j_gene: TRBJ2-1
abundance: -
d_gene: TRBD1
CDR3nt: TGTGCCAGTAGCTCATACCAGGGGGCCTACAATGAGCAGTTCTTC
CDR3aa: CASSSYQGAYNEQFF

v_gene: TRBV18
j_gene: TRBJ1-2
abundance: -
d_gene: -
CDR3nt: TGTGCCAGCTCAGCATCAAACTATGGCTACACCTTC
CDR3aa: CASSASNYGYTF

v_gene: TRBV24-1
j_gene: TRBJ2-2
abundance: -
d_gene: -
CDR3nt: TGTGCCACCAGTGATGGGGACACGAACACCGGGGAGCTGTTTTTT
CDR3aa: CATSDGDTNTGELFF

v_gene: TRBV3-1/TRBV3-2
j_gene: TRBJ2-6
abundance: -
d_gene: -
CDR3nt: TGTGCCAGCAGCCCCGATTTCTCTGGGGCCAACGTCCTGACTTTC
CDR3aa: CASSPDFSGANVLTF

v_gene: TRBV27
j_gene: TRBJ2-5
abundance: -
d_gene: -
CDR3nt: TGTGCCAGCAGTTCCCCTTTGGGGGGCCAAGAGACCCAGTACTTC
CDR3aa: CASSSPLGGQETQYF

v_gene: TRBV29-1
j_gene: TRBJ1-2
abundance: -
d_gene: -
CDR3nt: TGCAGCGCTGGGACACCAGGGGCCTATGGCTACACCTTC
CDR3aa: CSAGTPGAYGYTF

v_gene: TRBV19
j_gene: TRBJ1-3
abundance: -
d_gene: -
CDR3nt: TGTGCCAGTAGTATTACAGGGATCCCCTCTGGAAACACCATATATTTT
CDR3aa: CASSITGIPSGNTIYF

v_gene: TRBV15
j_gene: TRBJ2-5
abundance: -
d_gene: -
CDR3nt: TGTGCCACCAGCAGAGATTACAAGGGGGAGACCCAGTACTTC
CDR3aa: CATSRDYKGETQYF

v_gene: TRBV3-1/TRBV3-2
j_gene: TRBJ2-3
abundance: -
d_gene: -
CDR3nt: TGTGCCAGCAGCCAAGGGGGCGGGGCGGATACGCAGTATTTT
CDR3aa: CASSQGGGADTQYF

v_gene: TRBV27
j_gene: TRBJ2-7
abundance: -
d_gene: -
CDR3nt: TGTGCCAGCAGTGTAGACTGGTCCTCCTACGAGCAGTACTTC
CDR3aa: CASSVDWSSYEQYF

v_gene: TRBV4-2
j_gene: TRBJ2-3
abundance: -
d_gene: -
CDR3nt: TGTGCCAGCAGCCAAGGCCAAGACACAGATACGCAGTATTTT
CDR3aa: CASSQGQDTDTQYF

v_gene: TRBV7-8
j_gene: TRBJ2-5
abundance: -
d_gene: -
CDR3nt: TGTGCCAGCAGCCTAGCCGAGACTAGTCAAGAGACCCAGTACTTC
CDR3aa: CASSLAETSQETQYF

v_gene: TRBV2
j_gene: TRBJ2-5
abundance: -
d_gene: TRBD1
CDR3nt: TGTGCCAGCAGTGGCACTGAGGGGGCTCGGTCGGAGACCCAGTACTTC
CDR3aa: CASSGTEGARSETQYF

v_gene: TRBV7-9
j_gene: TRBJ1-2
abundance: -
d_gene: TRBD1
CDR3nt: TGTGCCAGCAGCTTAAGCGCGTTGACAGGGACTACTGGCTACACCTTC
CDR3aa: CASSLSALTGTTGYTF

v_gene: TRBV4-2
j_gene: TRBJ2-3
abundance: few
d_gene: -
CDR3nt: TGTGCCAGCAGCCAAGATACAGATACGCAGTATTTT
CDR3aa: CASSQDTDTQYF

v_gene: TRBV18
j_gene: TRBJ1-3
abundance: -
d_gene: -
CDR3nt: TGTGCCAGCTCACCCTCATCCGCTCCTTCTGGAAACACCATATATTTT
CDR3aa: CASSPSSAPSGNTIYF

v_gene: TRBV7-3
j_gene: TRBJ1-2
abundance: many
d_gene: -
CDR3nt: TGTGCCAGCAGCCCATCTCAGGGCAGCTATGGCTACACCTTC
CDR3aa: CASSPSQGSYGYTF

v_gene: TRBV9
j_gene: TRBJ2-3
abundance: -
d_gene: -
CDR3nt: TGTGCCAGCAGTATAAGGGGATCTAGCACAGATACGCAGTATTTT
CDR3aa: CASSIRGSSTDTQYF

v_gene: TRBV24-1
j_gene: TRBJ1-5
abundance: -
d_gene: -
CDR3nt: TGTGCCACCAGTGAGCGGGGCAATCAGCCCCAGCATTTT
CDR3aa: CATSERGNQPQHF

v_gene: TRBV9
j_gene: TRBJ1-2
abundance: -
d_gene: -
CDR3nt: TGTGCCAGCAGCGTAGCGGGGGCCCCAAACTATGGCTACACCTTC
CDR3aa: CASSVAGAPNYGYTF

v_gene: TRBV9
j_gene: TRBJ1-3
abundance: -
d_gene: TRBD1
CDR3nt: TGTGCCAGCAGCGTAGACACAGGGGGCGAAAACACCATATATTTT
CDR3aa: CASSVDTGGENTIYF

v_gene: TRBV5-1
j_gene: TRBJ2-7
abundance: -
d_gene: TRBD1
CDR3nt: TGCGCCAGCAGCCCCGGGACAGTTTCCTACGAGCAGTACTTC
CDR3aa: CASSPGTVSYEQYF

v_gene: TRBV2
j_gene: TRBJ1-3
abundance: -
d_gene: -
CDR3nt: TGTGCCAGCAGTGAAGAAAGGGGTTCGTCTGGAAACACCATATATTTT
CDR3aa: CASSEERGSSGNTIYF

v_gene: TRBV6-1
j_gene: TRBJ1-5
abundance: -
d_gene: -
CDR3nt: TGTGCCAGCAGTGAAGCAGGAGGGACCAATCAGCCCCAGCATTTT
CDR3aa: CASSEAGGTNQPQHF

v_gene: TRBV19
j_gene: TRBJ2-3
abundance: -
d_gene: -
CDR3nt: TGTGCCAGTAGTATAGATCGACATCGCACAGATACGCAGTATTTT
CDR3aa: CASSIDRHRTDTQYF

v_gene: TRBV11-2
j_gene: TRBJ2-3
abundance: -
d_gene: TRBD2
CDR3nt: TGTGCCAGCAGCTTAGATCCCGGGACTAGCGGGGACACAGATACGCAGTATTTT
CDR3aa: CASSLDPGTSGDTDTQYF

v_gene: TRBV7-2
j_gene: TRBJ2-7
abundance: once
d_gene: -
CDR3nt: TGTGCCAGCAGCTTAGTTCCTAGCAGGGAGCAGTACTTC
CDR3aa: CASSLVPSREQYF

v_gene: TRBV27
j_gene: TRBJ2-3
abundance: -
d_gene: TRBD2
CDR3nt: TGTGCCAGCACCCCACTAGCGGGGGGGCCGTTAGATACGCAGTATTTT
CDR3aa: CASTPLAGGPLDTQYF

v_gene: TRBV27
j_gene: TRBJ2-1
abundance: -
d_gene: -
CDR3nt: TGTGCCAGCAGTTTAGTCGCGGGGAGCTCCTACAATGAGCAGTTCTTC
CDR3aa: CASSLVAGSSYNEQFF